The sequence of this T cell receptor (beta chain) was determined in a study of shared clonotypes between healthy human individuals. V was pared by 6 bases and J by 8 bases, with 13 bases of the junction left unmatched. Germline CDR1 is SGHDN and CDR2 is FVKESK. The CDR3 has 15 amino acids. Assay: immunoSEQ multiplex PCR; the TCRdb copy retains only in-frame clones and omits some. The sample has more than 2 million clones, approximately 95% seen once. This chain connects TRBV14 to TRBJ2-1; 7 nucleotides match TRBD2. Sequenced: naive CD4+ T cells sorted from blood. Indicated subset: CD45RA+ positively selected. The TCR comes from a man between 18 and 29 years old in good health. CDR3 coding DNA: TGTGCCAGCAGTTCCGGGACTACCCTGTTGGATGAGCAGTTCTTC. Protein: CASSSGTTLLDEQFF.